The clone carrying this T cell receptor beta chain was detected only once. Antigen specificity is unknown. Each CDR3 protein gets one entry after TCRdb re-called the reads with MiXCR. The sample lists some 130,000 distinct CDR3 sequences, about 32% occurring once. The sample originates from a study of T cell repertoires in cytomegalovirus infection. Overall study: Indications of both CMV infection and matching HLA type were provided by public TCR beta signatures. Overall study results and limits: CMV-specific HLA-C-restricted TCR beta clonotypes dominated the ex vivo response.

There are 16 residues in the CDR3. Trimming took 0 bases from V and 8 from J, leaving 16 bases between them. Germline CDR1 reads ENHRY; CDR2 reads SYGVKD. The chain has TRBV10-3 and TRBJ1-4; D unresolved. The sample here was CD8+ T cells from cultured PBMCs, taken from culture after CMV antigen stimulation. The clonotype originates from a human donor in good health (CMV status not recorded). Some clones in this sample may be carry-over from other donors' samples. The CDR3 nucleotides read TGTGCCATCAGTGAGTCATCTTGGTGGGAAGAGGAAAAACTGTTTTTT. It is translated as CAISESSWWEEEKLFF.